The 10 T cell receptor beta chains given below trace back to one sample, sequenced in a study of shared T cell receptors in the human thymus. Libraries were prepared by immunoSEQ multiplex PCR; TCRdb keeps only in-frame clonotypes and omits some of them. Altogether 540,000 or so clones are present, roughly 74% being singletons, with the ten largest covering about 0.012%. These data were likewise used in another study, on human thymus T cells.

What was sequenced was thymocytes. Source of these receptors: a boy under two years old with a congenital heart defect.

The sample holds a few counts of this clone. V is TRBV11-3 and J is TRBJ2-7; the D gene is possibly TRBD1 (6 bases). The CDR3 is made up of 14 amino acids. Germline V gives CDR1 SGHNT, CDR2 YENEEA. V was pared by 5 bases and J by 4 bases, with 15 bases between. The CDR3 nucleotides read TGTGCCAGCAGCCCCAACAGGGTCTGGTACGAGCAGTACTTC. Its protein is CASSPNRVWYEQYF.

Comment on this clone: The junction shows a germline mismatch at one end, possibly a read error. The rearrangement uses TRBV11-2 and TRBJ2-2; 8 bases line up with TRBD1. CDR1 SGHAT and CDR2 FQNNGV come from the germline V gene. The CDR3 contains 17 residues. Here the CDR3 DNA reads TGTGCCAGCAGCCTAGATTGCAGGGGGCGTTGGACCGGGGAGCTGTTTTTT. Translated, it gives CASSLDCRGRWTGELFF.

This clone was observed a handful of times. The rearrangement links TRBV25-1 to TRBJ2-2; the match to TRBD1 covers 7 bases. J was trimmed by 3 bases and V by 2 bases; bases with no gene match: 9. This CDR3 region has 17 residues. Germline CDR1 and CDR2: MGHDK and SYGVNS. CDR3 amino acids: CASSERRTGQDTGELFF. CDR3 DNA sequence: TGTGCCAGCAGTGAACGGCGGACAGGCCAGGACACCGGGGAGCTGTTTTTT.

The J gene is TRBJ1-2, the V gene TRBV19, with D tentatively TRBD1 (5 bases). Germline loops: CDR1 LNHDA, CDR2 SQIVND (reference sequence). With 0 bases removed from V and 4 bases from J, the gap between germline ends came to 12 bases. There are 15 residues in the CDR3. CDR3 sequence reads: CASSIEWGPGYGYTF. The CDR3 nucleotides read TGTGCCAGTAGTATAGAGTGGGGCCCCGGCTATGGCTACACCTTC.

The table lists this clone with a count of one. The rearrangement links TRBV5-6 to TRBJ2-7, with 7 bases fitting TRBD1. CDR3 size: 14 residues. V lost 1 base, J lost 5 bases, and 6 bases stayed unmatched. CDR1 is SGHDT, CDR2 YYEEEE, per germline. CDR3 sequence: CASSLRTGADEQYF. CDR3 in DNA: TGTGCCAGCAGCTTGCGCACAGGGGCGGACGAGCAGTACTTC.

The chain recombines TRBV4-1 with TRBJ1-1; tentatively, D is TRBD1 (5 bases). Germline V gene sequence: CDR1 MGHRA, CDR2 YSYEKL. The CDR3 is 19 amino acids. V shed 3 bases and J shed 3 bases, with 26 bases lying between them. CDR3 protein: CASSQERRGGVGVDTEAFF. Here the CDR3 DNA reads TGCGCCAGCAGCCAGGAGAGGCGTGGAGGGGTAGGGGTAGACACTGAAGCTTTCTTT.

The chain recombines TRBV5-1 with TRBJ2-2; tentative D call: TRBD2 (6 bases). Germline V gene lookup returns CDR1 SGHRS and CDR2 YFSETQ. The CDR3 is made up of 17 amino acids. V was shortened by 0 bases and J by 6 bases, with 18 bases between the two germline ends. The CDR3 loop reads CASSLESETGGSGELFF. In DNA, the CDR3 is TGCGCCAGCAGCTTGGAGAGTGAAACCGGAGGGTCCGGGGAGCTGTTTTTT.

The V and J genes are TRBV28 and TRBJ2-7, with TRBD1 matching 12 bases. CDR3 size: 14 residues. Germline values: CDR1 MDHEN, CDR2 SYDVKM. After removal of 7 bases from V and 6 bases from J, the junction contained 7 bases not matched to a gene. The CDR3 here is CASTAGQGASEQYF. For the CDR3, the DNA is TGTGCCAGCACCGCGGGACAGGGGGCCTCCGAGCAGTACTTC.

The chain carries TRBV20-1 and TRBJ2-1; D gene unclear. V lost 2 bases and J 4 bases, leaving 3 bases between the germline ends. The CDR3 extends over 11 amino acids. Looked up from germline, CDR1 is DFQATT and CDR2 is SNEGSKA (reference sequence). The CDR3 is CSARLYNEQFF. The DNA of the CDR3 is TGCAGTGCTAGACTGTACAATGAGCAGTTCTTC.

V and J are TRBV11-2 and TRBJ1-2; D is unresolved. V was shortened by 8 bases and J by 6 bases, with 19 bases between the two germline ends. The CDR3 consists of 14 residues. Germline-derived CDR1 and CDR2 are SGHAT and FQNNGV. CDR3 loop: CASEDGGFSNGYTF. The CDR3 region has the DNA TGTGCCAGCGAGGATGGAGGGTTCTCGAATGGCTACACCTTC.